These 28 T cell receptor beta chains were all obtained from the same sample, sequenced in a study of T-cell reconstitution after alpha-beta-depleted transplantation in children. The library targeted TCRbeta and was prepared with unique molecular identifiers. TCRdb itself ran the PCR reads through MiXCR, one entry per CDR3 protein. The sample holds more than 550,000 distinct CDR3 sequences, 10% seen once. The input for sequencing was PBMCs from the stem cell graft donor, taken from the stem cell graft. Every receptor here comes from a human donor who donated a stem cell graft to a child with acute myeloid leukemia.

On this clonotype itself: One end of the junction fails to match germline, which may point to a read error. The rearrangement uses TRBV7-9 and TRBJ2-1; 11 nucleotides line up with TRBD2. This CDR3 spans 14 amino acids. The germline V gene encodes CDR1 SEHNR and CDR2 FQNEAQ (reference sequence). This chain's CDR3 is CASRLAGGPKEQFF. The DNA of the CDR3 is TGTGCCAGCAGGTTAGCGGGAGGGCCGAAAGAGCAGTTCTTC.

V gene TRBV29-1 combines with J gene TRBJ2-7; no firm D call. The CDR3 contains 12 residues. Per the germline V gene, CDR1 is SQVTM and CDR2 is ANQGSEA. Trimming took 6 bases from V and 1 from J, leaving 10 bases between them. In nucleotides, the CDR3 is TGCAGCGTCCAAGTGGGATCCTACGAGCAGTACTTC. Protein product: CSVQVGSYEQYF.

The CDR3 nucleotides read TGTGCCAGCAGCTGGACAGGGAGGTATCAGCCCCAGCATTTT. It translates to CASSWTGRYQPQHF. V gene TRBV5-8 combines with J gene TRBJ1-5, with 8 bases identical to TRBD1. Trimming at V came to 3 bases and at J to 5 bases, leaving 4 bases not matched to a gene. The germline V gene has CDR1 SGHTS and CDR2 YDEGEE. The CDR3 length is 14 residues.

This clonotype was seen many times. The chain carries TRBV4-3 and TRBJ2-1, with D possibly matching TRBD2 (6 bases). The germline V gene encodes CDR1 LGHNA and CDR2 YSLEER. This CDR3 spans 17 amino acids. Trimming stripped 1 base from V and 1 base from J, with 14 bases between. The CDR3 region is CASSQGAGFGSYNEQFF. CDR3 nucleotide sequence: TGCGCCAGCAGCCAAGGGGCGGGGTTCGGTTCCTACAATGAGCAGTTCTTC.

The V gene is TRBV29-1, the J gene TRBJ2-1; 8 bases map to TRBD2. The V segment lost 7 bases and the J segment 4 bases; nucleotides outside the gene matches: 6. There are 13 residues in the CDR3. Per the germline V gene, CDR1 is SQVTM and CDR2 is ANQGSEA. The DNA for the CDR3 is TGCAGCGGGCGGCGGGAGGCGTACAATGAGCAGTTCTTC. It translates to CSGRREAYNEQFF.

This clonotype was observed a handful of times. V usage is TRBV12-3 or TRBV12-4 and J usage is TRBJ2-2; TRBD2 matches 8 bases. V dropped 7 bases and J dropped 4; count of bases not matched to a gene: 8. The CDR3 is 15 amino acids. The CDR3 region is CASTGGLRSTGELFF. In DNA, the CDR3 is TGTGCCAGCACGGGAGGGCTTCGATCCACCGGGGAGCTGTTTTTT.

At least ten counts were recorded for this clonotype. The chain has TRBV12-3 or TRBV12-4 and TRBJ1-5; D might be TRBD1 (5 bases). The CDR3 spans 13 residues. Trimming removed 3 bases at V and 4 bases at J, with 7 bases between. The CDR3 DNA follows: TGTGCCAGCAGTTTGACAGCAAATCAGCCCCAGCATTTT. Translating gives CASSLTANQPQHF.

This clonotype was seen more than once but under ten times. The CDR3 sequence is CASSQGTGGVYNEQFF. The CDR3 DNA reads TGTGCCAGCAGCCAAGGCACAGGGGGTGTATACAATGAGCAGTTCTTC. The rearrangement uses TRBV14 and TRBJ2-1, with TRBD1 matching 8 bases. Germline loops: CDR1 SGHDN, CDR2 FVKESK. With V trimmed by 1 base and J by 4 bases, 6 bases remained unmatched. This CDR3 is built from 16 residues.

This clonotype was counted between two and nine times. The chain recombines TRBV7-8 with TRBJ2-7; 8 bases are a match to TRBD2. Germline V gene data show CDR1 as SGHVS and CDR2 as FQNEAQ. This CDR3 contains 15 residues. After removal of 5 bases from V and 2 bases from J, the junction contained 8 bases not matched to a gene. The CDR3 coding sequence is TGTGCCAGCAGCCCCAGTAGCGGGACCCCCTACGAGCAGTACTTC. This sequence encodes CASSPSSGTPYEQYF.

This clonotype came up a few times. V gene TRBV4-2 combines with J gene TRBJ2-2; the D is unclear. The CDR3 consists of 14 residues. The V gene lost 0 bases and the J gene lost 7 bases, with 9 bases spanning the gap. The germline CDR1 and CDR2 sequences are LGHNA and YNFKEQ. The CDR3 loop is CASSQDPSIGELFF. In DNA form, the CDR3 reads TGTGCCAGCAGCCAAGATCCAAGTATCGGGGAGCTGTTTTTT.

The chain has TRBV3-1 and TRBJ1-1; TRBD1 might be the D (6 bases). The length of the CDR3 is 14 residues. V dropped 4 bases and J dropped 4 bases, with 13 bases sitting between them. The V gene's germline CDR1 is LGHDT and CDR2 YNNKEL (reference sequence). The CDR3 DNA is TGTGCCAGCAGCCTTTCACAGGGCCTCACTGAAGCTTTCTTT. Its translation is CASSLSQGLTEAFF.

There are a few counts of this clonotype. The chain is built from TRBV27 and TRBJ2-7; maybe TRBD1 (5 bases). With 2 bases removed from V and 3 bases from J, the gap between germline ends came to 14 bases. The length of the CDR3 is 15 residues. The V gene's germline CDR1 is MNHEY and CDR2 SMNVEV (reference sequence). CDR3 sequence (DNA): TGTGCCAGCAGTTTAGCGCAGGGCCTTCGCTACGAGCAGTACTTC. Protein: CASSLAQGLRYEQYF.

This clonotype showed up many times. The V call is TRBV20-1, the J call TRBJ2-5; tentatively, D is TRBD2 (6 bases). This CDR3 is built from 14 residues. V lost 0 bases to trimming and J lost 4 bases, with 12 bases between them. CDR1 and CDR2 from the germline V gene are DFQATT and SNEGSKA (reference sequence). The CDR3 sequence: CSARDRRAGETQYF. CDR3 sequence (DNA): TGCAGTGCTAGAGATCGGAGGGCAGGAGAGACCCAGTACTTC.

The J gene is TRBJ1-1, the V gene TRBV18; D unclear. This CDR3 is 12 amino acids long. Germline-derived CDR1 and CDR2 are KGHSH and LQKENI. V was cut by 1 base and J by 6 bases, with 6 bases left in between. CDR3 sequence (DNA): TGTGCCAGCTCACCACTCGGCCCTGAAGCTTTCTTT. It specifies CASSPLGPEAFF.

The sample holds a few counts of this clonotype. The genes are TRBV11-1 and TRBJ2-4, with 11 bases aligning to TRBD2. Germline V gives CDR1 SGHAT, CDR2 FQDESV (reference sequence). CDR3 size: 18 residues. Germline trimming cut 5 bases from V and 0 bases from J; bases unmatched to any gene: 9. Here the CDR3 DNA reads TGTGCCAGCAGCCCTCGGACAGGACTAGCGGGAGCCAAAAACATTCAGTACTTC. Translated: CASSPRTGLAGAKNIQYF. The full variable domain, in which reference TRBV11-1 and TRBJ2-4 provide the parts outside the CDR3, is EAEVAQSPRYKITEKSQAVAFWCDPISGHATLYWYRQILGQGPELLVQFQDESVVDDSQLPKDRFSAERLKGVDSTLKIQPAELGDSAMYLCASSPRTGLAGAKNIQYFGAGTRLSVL.

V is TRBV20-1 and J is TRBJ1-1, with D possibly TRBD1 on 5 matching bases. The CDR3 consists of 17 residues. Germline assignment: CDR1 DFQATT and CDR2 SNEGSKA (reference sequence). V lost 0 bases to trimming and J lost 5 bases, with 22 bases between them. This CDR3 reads CSARDARVRSPGTEAFF. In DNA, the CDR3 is TGCAGTGCTAGAGATGCCAGGGTCAGGAGCCCGGGGACTGAAGCTTTCTTT.

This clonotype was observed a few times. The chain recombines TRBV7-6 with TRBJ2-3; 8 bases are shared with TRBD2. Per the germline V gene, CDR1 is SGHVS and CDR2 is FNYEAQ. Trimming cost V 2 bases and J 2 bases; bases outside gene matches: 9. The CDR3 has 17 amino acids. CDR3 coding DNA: TGTGCCAGCAGCTTAAAGCTGGGTAGCGGGGCCACAGATACGCAGTATTTT. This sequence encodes CASSLKLGSGATDTQYF.

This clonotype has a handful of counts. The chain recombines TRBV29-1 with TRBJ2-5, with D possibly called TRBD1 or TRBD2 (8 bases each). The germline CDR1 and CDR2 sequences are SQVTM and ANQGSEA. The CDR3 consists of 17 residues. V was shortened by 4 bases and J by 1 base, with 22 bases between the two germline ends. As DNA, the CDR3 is TGCAGCGTTGTCGGCGGGGGGACAGGCGGACCCCAAGAGACCCAGTACTTC. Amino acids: CSVVGGGTGGPQETQYF.

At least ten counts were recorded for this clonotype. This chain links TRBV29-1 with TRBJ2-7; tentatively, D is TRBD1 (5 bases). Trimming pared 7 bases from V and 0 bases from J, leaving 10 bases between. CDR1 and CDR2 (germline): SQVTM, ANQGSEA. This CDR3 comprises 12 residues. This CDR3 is CSEQGHSYEQYF. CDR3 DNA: TGCAGCGAGCAGGGCCACTCCTACGAGCAGTACTTC.

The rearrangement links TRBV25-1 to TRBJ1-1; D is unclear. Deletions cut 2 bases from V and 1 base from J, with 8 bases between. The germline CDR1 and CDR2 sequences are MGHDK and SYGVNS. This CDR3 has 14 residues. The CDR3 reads CASSEVGENTEAFF. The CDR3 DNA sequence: TGTGCCAGCAGTGAAGTGGGAGAGAACACTGAAGCTTTCTTT.

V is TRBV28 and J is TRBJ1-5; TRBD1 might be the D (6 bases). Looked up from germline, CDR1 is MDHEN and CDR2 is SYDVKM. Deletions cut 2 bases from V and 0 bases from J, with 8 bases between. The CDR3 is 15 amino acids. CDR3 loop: CASSLRTASNQPQHF. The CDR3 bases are TGTGCCAGCAGTTTAAGGACAGCTAGCAATCAGCCCCAGCATTTT.

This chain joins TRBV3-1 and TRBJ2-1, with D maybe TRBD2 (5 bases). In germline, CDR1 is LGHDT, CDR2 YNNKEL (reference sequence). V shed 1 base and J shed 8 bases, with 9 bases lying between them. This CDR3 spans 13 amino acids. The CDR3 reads CASSQGRGDEQFF. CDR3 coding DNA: TGTGCCAGCAGCCAAGGCCGGGGAGATGAGCAGTTCTTC.

Here the CDR3 DNA reads TGCAGTGCTAGGGGAGTGGAAGCGTCGCTAGCCAAAAACATTCAGTACTTC. Its protein product is CSARGVEASLAKNIQYF. This chain uses TRBV20-1 with TRBJ2-4, with a tentative D call TRBD2 (5 bases). The CDR3 length is 17 residues. V dropped 3 bases and J dropped 0 bases, with 18 bases sitting between them. Germline V CDR1 and CDR2: DFQATT, SNEGSKA (reference sequence).

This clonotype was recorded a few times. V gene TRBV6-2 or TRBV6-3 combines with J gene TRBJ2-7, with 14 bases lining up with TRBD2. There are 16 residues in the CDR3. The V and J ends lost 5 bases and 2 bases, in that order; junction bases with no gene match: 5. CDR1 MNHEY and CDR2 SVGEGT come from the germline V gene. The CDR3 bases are TGTGCCAGCAGTGATCGGACTAGCGGGAGGACCTACGAGCAGTACTTC. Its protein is CASSDRTSGRTYEQYF.

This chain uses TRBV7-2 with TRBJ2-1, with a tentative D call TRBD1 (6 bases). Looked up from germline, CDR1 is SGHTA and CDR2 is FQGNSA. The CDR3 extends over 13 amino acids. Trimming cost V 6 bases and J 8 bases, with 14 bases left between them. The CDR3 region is CASSSGVLDEQFF. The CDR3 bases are TGTGCCAGCAGTTCAGGGGTCTTAGATGAGCAGTTCTTC.

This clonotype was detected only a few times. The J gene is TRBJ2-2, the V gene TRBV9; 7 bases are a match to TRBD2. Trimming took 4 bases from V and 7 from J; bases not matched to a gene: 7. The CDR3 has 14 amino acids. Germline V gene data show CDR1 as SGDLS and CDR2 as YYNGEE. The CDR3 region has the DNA TGTGCCAGCAGCCTTCTAGCGGCCGACGGGGAGCTGTTTTTT. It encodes CASSLLAADGELFF. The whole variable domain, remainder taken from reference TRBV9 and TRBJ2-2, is DSGVTQTPKHLITATGQRVTLRCSPRSGDLSVYWYQQSLDQGLQFLIQYYNGEERAKGNILERFSAQQFPDLHSELNLSSLELGDSALYFCASSLLAADGELFFGEGSRLTVL.

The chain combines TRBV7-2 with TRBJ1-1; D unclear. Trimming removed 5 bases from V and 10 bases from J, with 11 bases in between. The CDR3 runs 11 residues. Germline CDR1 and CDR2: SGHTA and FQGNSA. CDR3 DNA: TGTGCCAGCAGCCCTCTGGCGGGAGCTTTCTTT. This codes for CASSPLAGAFF.

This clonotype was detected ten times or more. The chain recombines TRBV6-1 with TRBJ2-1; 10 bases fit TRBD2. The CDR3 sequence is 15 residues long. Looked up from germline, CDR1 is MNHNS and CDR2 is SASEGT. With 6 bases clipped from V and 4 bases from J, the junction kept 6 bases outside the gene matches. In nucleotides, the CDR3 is TGTGCCAGCAGGAACCTACTAGCGGGGTACAATGAGCAGTTCTTC. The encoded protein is CASRNLLAGYNEQFF.